The source of this T cell receptor (beta chain) is a study of blood T cell repertoires in COVID-19. Overall study context: Sites across the United States, Italy and Spain contributed samples from acute and convalescent COVID-19. The cDNA or gDNA used as material had been derived from T cells, B-cell-depleted T cells, or PBMCs.

CDR1 and CDR2 from the germline V gene are WSHSY and SAAADI. This CDR3 spans 15 amino acids. V was pared by 2 bases and J by 0 bases, with 7 bases between. Source study methods: Reference gene primer amplification yielded estimated nucleated cell counts. Sequencing used immunoSEQ multiplex PCR; TCRdb keeps in-frame clones, though not all of them. V, J and clone size are taken as reported in that table, and D and trimming were inferred from the DNA itself. The profile covers about 150,000 clones, with about 80% appearing a single time and approximately 32% taken by the ten largest. Sequenced: peripheral blood. The V call is TRBV10-2, the J call TRBJ1-4; D not certain. This clonotype was sampled from a woman in her sixties with acute or convalescent COVID-19. In nucleotides, the CDR3 is TGCGCCAGCAGTGAGGTCCGAGCAACTAATGAAAAACTGTTTTTT. It encodes CASSEVRATNEKLFF.